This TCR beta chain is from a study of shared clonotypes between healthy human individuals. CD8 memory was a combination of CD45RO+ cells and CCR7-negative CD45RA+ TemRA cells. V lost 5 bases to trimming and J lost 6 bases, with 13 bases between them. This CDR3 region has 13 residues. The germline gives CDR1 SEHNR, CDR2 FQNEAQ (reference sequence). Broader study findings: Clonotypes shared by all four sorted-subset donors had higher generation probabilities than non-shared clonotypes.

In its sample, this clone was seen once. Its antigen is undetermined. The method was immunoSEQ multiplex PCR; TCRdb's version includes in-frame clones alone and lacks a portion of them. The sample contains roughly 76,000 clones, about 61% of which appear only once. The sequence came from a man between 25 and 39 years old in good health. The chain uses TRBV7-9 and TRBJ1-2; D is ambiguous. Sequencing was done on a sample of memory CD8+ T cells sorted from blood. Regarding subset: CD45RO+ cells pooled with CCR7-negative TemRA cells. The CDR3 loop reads CASSLRLTDGYTF. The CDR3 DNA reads TGTGCCAGCAGCCTACGCCTTACAGATGGCTACACCTTC.